The 25 T cell receptor beta chains reported below all come from one sample, sequenced in a study of T cell responses to AZD1222 COVID-19 vaccine. TCRdb keeps only in-frame clones here, not all; method: immunoSEQ multiplex PCR. The sample carries about 88,000 clones, 92% recorded once. Sequencing used peripheral blood, obtained on day 0 of AZD1222 vaccination. Source of these receptors: an adult in good health.

This chain joins TRBV2 and TRBJ2-7, with D perhaps matching TRBD1 (6 bases). Germline V gene lookup returns CDR1 SNHLY and CDR2 FYNNEI. The CDR3 runs to 16 residues. V lost 6 bases and J lost 6, with 24 bases in between. CDR3 residues: CASRQDSRVLGSEQYF. In nucleotides, the CDR3 is TGTGCCAGCAGGCAGGACAGCAGGGTATTAGGATCCGAGCAGTACTTC. Full variable domain (outside the CDR3, taken from reference TRBV2 and TRBJ2-7): EPEVTQTPSHQVTQMGQEVILRCVPISNHLYFYWYRQILGQKVEFLVSFYNNEISEKSEIFDDQFSVERPDGSNFTLKIRSTKLEDSAMYFCASRQDSRVLGSEQYFGPGTRLTVT.

V is TRBV10-3 and J is TRBJ2-2; TRBD1 is a possible D gene (7 bases). Germline V lookup: CDR1 ENHRY, CDR2 SYGVKD. The CDR3 spans 19 residues. Trimming shortened V by 0 bases and J by 6 bases, and 23 bases separated the two germline ends. The CDR3 coding sequence is TGTGCCATCAGTGAGTCGGTCGACAGGGACTTGTCTTACTCCGGGGAGCTGTTTTTT. Its translation is CAISESVDRDLSYSGELFF.

V is TRBV24-1 and J is TRBJ1-2, with D possibly being TRBD1 (5 bases). The length of the CDR3 is 15 residues. The germline gives CDR1 KGHDR, CDR2 SFDVKD. Trimming took 4 bases from V and 8 from J, leaving 19 bases between them. The CDR3 region has the DNA TGTGCCACCAGTGACCCTGCCAGGGAAGTTGGGGGCTACACCTTC. Its translation is CATSDPAREVGGYTF.

This sequence joins TRBV11-2 and TRBJ2-7, with D perhaps TRBD1 or TRBD2 (5 bases each). Germline assignment: CDR1 SGHAT and CDR2 FQNNGV. Trimming took off 6 bases at V and 2 bases at J, with 14 bases between the two ends. The CDR3 has 14 residues. The CDR3 nucleotides read TGTGCCAGCAGGGTCGGGACGGAAACCTACGAGCAGTACTTC. This sequence encodes CASRVGTETYEQYF.

The chain carries TRBV9 and TRBJ2-1, with D maybe TRBD2 (6 bases). The germline V and J ends were trimmed by 3 bases and 0 bases, with 13 bases remaining between them. The germline V gene encodes CDR1 SGDLS and CDR2 YYNGEE. CDR3 length: 16 amino acids. In nucleotides, the CDR3 is TGTGCCAGCAGCGAGGGACTCTCGAGCTCCTACAATGAGCAGTTCTTC. This gives the protein CASSEGLSSSYNEQFF.

This clone was seen more than once but under ten times. This chain connects TRBV9 to TRBJ2-1, with 13 bases matching TRBD2. V trimming: 3 bases; J trimming: 9 bases; junction bases outside the gene matches: 6. The CDR3 covers 15 residues. From germline, CDR1 is SGDLS and CDR2 YYNGEE. The DNA of the CDR3 is TGTGCCAGCAGCGGACTGGGACTAGCGGGAATTGAGCAGTTCTTC. This encodes CASSGLGLAGIEQFF.

The chain combines TRBV7-6 with TRBJ2-3; 8 positions match TRBD2. Trimming took 8 bases from V and 1 from J; bases not matched to a gene: 5. Germline CDR1 is SGHVS and CDR2 is FNYEAQ. This CDR3 region has 14 residues. The CDR3 is CASRSGGRTDTQYF. CDR3 coding DNA: TGTGCCAGCCGCTCGGGGGGGCGCACAGATACGCAGTATTTT.

The CDR3 DNA follows: TGTGCCAGCAGTCCCGGCGGGACAGGGTGGGACTATGGCTACACCTTC. Amino acid sequence: CASSPGGTGWDYGYTF. The chain employs TRBV28 and TRBJ1-2; the match to TRBD1 covers 9 bases. V trimming: 5 bases; J trimming: 3 bases; junction bases outside the gene matches: 10. CDR3 size: 16 residues. Germline V gene sequence: CDR1 MDHEN, CDR2 SYDVKM.

The chain has TRBV6-2 or TRBV6-3 and TRBJ1-2; D not resolved. The length of the CDR3 is 11 residues. Deletions cut 2 bases from V and 4 bases from J, with 2 bases between. Germline V gene sequence: CDR1 MNHEY, CDR2 SVGEGT. The CDR3 DNA reads TGTGCCAGCAGTTACATCTATGGCTACACCTTC. It codes for CASSYIYGYTF.

This chain links TRBV28 with TRBJ2-3; the match to TRBD2 covers 8 bases. CDR3 length: 14 amino acids. Germline CDR1 MDHEN, CDR2 SYDVKM. Trimming removed 3 bases from V and 6 bases from J; junction bases left unmatched: 5. CDR3: CASSLPREVDTQYF. The CDR3 DNA reads TGTGCCAGCAGTTTGCCGCGGGAGGTCGATACGCAGTATTTT.

This clone has just one count. V and J are TRBV10-3 and TRBJ2-7; a weak D match, TRBD1 (5 bases). The length of the CDR3 is 10 residues. Per the germline V gene, CDR1 is ENHRY and CDR2 is SYGVKD. V was cut by 8 bases and J by 7 bases, with 9 bases left in between. DNA for the CDR3: TGTGCCATCGGGGCAAAGGAGCAGTACTTC. Amino acid sequence: CAIGAKEQYF.

The chain recombines TRBV19 with TRBJ2-1; a weak D match, TRBD2 (6 bases). Germline CDR1 LNHDA, CDR2 SQIVND (reference sequence). The CDR3 totals 15 residues. Trimming removed 6 bases from V and 6 bases from J, with 18 bases in between. CDR3: CASSATPTSFNEQFF. The CDR3, as DNA: TGTGCCAGTAGCGCTACGCCGACTAGTTTCAATGAGCAGTTCTTC.

The J gene is TRBJ2-7, the V gene TRBV25-1; a possible D gene is TRBD2 (6 bases). The ends were cut back, 4 bases at V and 3 bases at J, with 13 bases in the middle. The CDR3 is 14 residues long. Germline V gene sequence: CDR1 MGHDK, CDR2 SYGVNS. The CDR3 bases are TGTGCCAGCAGTGTTCCGGGACTCAGCTACGAGCAGTACTTC. It yields the protein CASSVPGLSYEQYF.

CDR3 coding DNA: TGCGCCAGCACCCGGGGTTCCGGGGCCAACGTCCTGACTTTC. The encoded protein is CASTRGSGANVLTF. This chain links TRBV5-1 with TRBJ2-6, with a tentative D call TRBD2 (5 bases). Trimming removed 6 bases at V and 4 bases at J, with 11 bases between. CDR1 is SGHRS, CDR2 YFSETQ, per germline. This CDR3 comprises 14 residues.

The chain is built from TRBV5-6 and TRBJ2-7; no definite D call. V gave up 0 bases and J gave up 6 bases, with 7 bases separating them. The CDR3 runs 12 residues. From germline, CDR1 is SGHDT and CDR2 YYEEEE. For the CDR3, the DNA is TGTGCCAGCAGCTTGGGTGGCGTCGAGCAGTACTTC. As protein: CASSLGGVEQYF. The full variable domain, with the rest looked up from reference TRBV5-6 and TRBJ2-7, is DAGVTQSPTHLIKTRGQQVTLRCSPKSGHDTVSWYQQALGQGPQFIFQYYEEEERQRGNFPDRFSGHQFPNYSSELNVNALLLGDSALYLCASSLGGVEQYFGPGTRLTVT.

The genes are TRBV18 and TRBJ2-3; 11 bases line up with TRBD2. The germline CDR1 and CDR2 sequences are KGHSH and LQKENI. The junction had 10 bases not matched to a gene; V was cut back by 2 bases and J by 6 bases. The CDR3 runs to 17 residues. CDR3 sequence reads: CASSPRGIAGGRDTQYF. CDR3 DNA: TGTGCCAGCTCACCAAGAGGCATAGCGGGAGGGCGTGATACGCAGTATTTT.

The rearrangement links TRBV7-9 to TRBJ2-3; D is ambiguous. The ends were cut back, 5 bases at V and 11 bases at J, with 8 bases in the middle. There are 10 residues in the CDR3. CDR1 and CDR2 from the germline V gene are SEHNR and FQNEAQ (reference sequence). This CDR3 is CASSLKQQYF. The CDR3 region has the DNA TGTGCCAGCAGCCTTAAACAGCAGTATTTT.

The V and J genes are TRBV2 and TRBJ2-5, with no clear D. The CDR3 consists of 14 residues. CDR1 and CDR2 from the germline V gene are SNHLY and FYNNEI. V was shortened by 8 bases and J by 5 bases, with 18 bases between the two germline ends. CDR3 in amino acids: CASPRTEREETQYF. Here the CDR3 DNA reads TGTGCCAGCCCCCGGACCGAAAGAGAGGAGACCCAGTACTTC.

The V call is TRBV5-1, the J call TRBJ2-3; either TRBD1 or TRBD2 may fit D (6 bases each). Germline assignment: CDR1 SGHRS and CDR2 YFSETQ. The CDR3 length is 15 residues. V was trimmed by 1 base and J by 3 bases, leaving 12 bases between them. CDR3 nucleotides: TGCGCCAGCAGCTTGAGGGGGGAGCCGACAGATACGCAGTATTTT. Translated, it gives CASSLRGEPTDTQYF. Drawing the rest from reference TRBV5-1 and TRBJ2-3, the complete variable domain is KAGVTQTPRYLIKTRGQQVTLSCSPISGHRSVSWYQQTPGQGLQFLFEYFSETQRNKGNFPGRFSGRQFSNSRSEMNVSTLELGDSALYLCASSLRGEPTDTQYFGPGTRLTVL.

The chain is built from TRBV21-1 and TRBJ2-1; whether TRBD2, the table's D call, matches the DNA was not checked. TRBV21-1 is reported as a pseudogene. The CDR3 runs 14 residues. For the CDR3, the DNA is TGTGCCAGCCCCGGAGATAGCGGGAGAAATGAGCAGTTCTTC. Translated: CASPGDSGRNEQFF.

This chain links TRBV11-2 with TRBJ1-4; possibly TRBD1 for D (6 bases). CDR3 size: 15 residues. Germline V CDR1 and CDR2: SGHAT, FQNNGV. Trimming shortened V by 2 bases and J by 8 bases, and 15 bases separated the two germline ends. CDR3 coding DNA: TGTGCCAGCAGCTTATATCAGGGGCTAAGAGAAAAACTGTTTTTT. It specifies CASSLYQGLREKLFF.

There are a few counts of this clone. The chain carries TRBV28 and TRBJ1-2, with TRBD1 matching 10 bases. Germline loops: CDR1 MDHEN, CDR2 SYDVKM. J was trimmed by 4 bases and V by 6 bases; bases with no gene match: 14. The CDR3 is 17 amino acids. The CDR3 sequence: CASSSVGDRGLLYGYTF. For the CDR3, the DNA is TGTGCCAGCAGCTCAGTGGGGGACAGGGGACTTCTCTATGGCTACACCTTC.

J is TRBJ2-7 and V is TRBV5-1, with 10 bases lining up with TRBD1. The junction had 7 bases not matched to a gene; V was cut back by 1 base and J by 3 bases. The V gene's germline CDR1 is SGHRS and CDR2 YFSETQ. The CDR3 totals 16 residues. CDR3 protein: CASSLIGTGDSYEQYF. In DNA form, the CDR3 reads TGCGCCAGCAGCTTGATCGGGACAGGGGACAGCTACGAGCAGTACTTC.

The chain recombines TRBV27 with TRBJ2-7; 11 bases are shared with TRBD1. This CDR3 is built from 15 residues. CDR1 is MNHEY, CDR2 SMNVEV, per germline (reference sequence). Trimming removed 6 bases from V and 2 bases from J; junction bases left unmatched: 6. CDR3 nucleotides: TGTGCCAGCAGACCCAAGGGACAGGGGGCCTACGAGCAGTACTTC. Its protein product is CASRPKGQGAYEQYF.

The V call is TRBV18, the J call TRBJ2-7; D gene ambiguous. Trimming shortened V by 3 bases and J by 1 base, and 13 bases separated the two germline ends. CDR1 is KGHSH and CDR2 is LQKENI in the germline V gene. This CDR3 has 15 residues. The CDR3 spells CASSPGSFGSYEQYF. As DNA, the CDR3 is TGTGCCAGCTCACCGGGGTCGTTCGGATCCTACGAGCAGTACTTC.